One sample yielded the 3 T cell receptor beta chains listed below, sequenced in a study of early T cells in non-severe SARS-CoV-2 infection. TCRdb re-derived calls from the 5' RACE reads in MiXCR, one entry per CDR3 protein. The sample yields fewer than 75,000 distinct CDR3 sequences, around 20% seen once. This sample comprised whole blood, obtained at baseline. The receptors were sampled from an adult who was a healthcare worker with PCR-confirmed SARS-CoV-2 infection or an uninfected control (not recorded which).

J is TRBJ1-1 and V is TRBV6-1, with 9 bases that match TRBD1. This CDR3 is built from 11 residues. The V gene end was trimmed by 6 bases and the J gene end by 7 bases; junction bases not matched to a gene: 0. Germline V gene data show CDR1 as MNHNS and CDR2 as SASEGT. The CDR3 is CASRGQGEAFF. CDR3 bases: TGTGCCAGCAGGGGACAGGGTGAAGCTTTCTTT.

The V and J genes are TRBV28 and TRBJ2-3; D is uncertain. Trimming stripped 1 base from V and 6 bases from J, with 5 bases between. The germline V gene encodes CDR1 MDHEN and CDR2 SYDVKM. The CDR3 covers 12 residues. The CDR3: CASSLLGDTQYF. The DNA for the CDR3 is TGTGCCAGCAGTTTATTGGGGGATACGCAGTATTTT.

This clonotype was counted at least ten times. V gene TRBV27 combines with J gene TRBJ2-7, with a tentative D call TRBD2 (5 bases). Germline CDR1 MNHEY, CDR2 SMNVEV (reference sequence). The CDR3 totals 14 residues. V was trimmed by 2 bases and J by 0 bases, leaving 8 bases between them. CDR3 residues: CASSLTRSSYEQYF. The DNA for the CDR3 is TGTGCCAGCAGTTTAACTAGGAGCTCCTACGAGCAGTACTTC.